The 9 T cell receptor beta chains reported below all come from one sample, sequenced in a study of T cells in Graves' hyperthyroidism and ophthalmopathy. Researchers amplified the TCR beta CDR3 regions from RNA transcripts. The HTBI set primed first-round TCR CDR3 RT-PCR. TCRdb itself ran the multiplex PCR reads through MiXCR, one entry per CDR3 protein. The table has about 620,000 distinct CDR3 sequences, around 15% seen once. The sequencing input was blood. Every receptor here comes from a woman aged 25 to 39 with Graves' hyperthyroidism.

In this sample, this clonotype turned up many times. V and J are TRBV7-2 and TRBJ2-1; D gene unclear. Deletions cut 8 bases from V and 7 bases from J, with 9 bases between. In germline, CDR1 is SGHTA, CDR2 FQGNSA. The CDR3 is 11 amino acids. The CDR3 nucleotides are TGTGCCAGCCGCCTAGGAAATGAGCAGTTCTTC. This translates into CASRLGNEQFF. Together with reference TRBV7-2 and TRBJ2-1, the CDR3 gives the full variable domain: GAGVSQSPSNKVTEKGKDVELRCDPISGHTALYWYRQSLGQGLEFLIYFQGNSAPDKSGLPSDRFSAERTGGSVSTLTIQRTQQEDSAVYLCASRLGNEQFFGPGTRLTVL.

This clonotype has only a few counts. The V and J genes are TRBV28 and TRBJ2-7, with 15 bases aligning to TRBD2. In germline, CDR1 is MDHEN, CDR2 SYDVKM. This CDR3 contains 15 residues. Trimming at V came to 6 bases and at J to 5 bases, leaving 5 bases not matched to a gene. CDR3: CASSAGLAGGHEQYF. DNA for the CDR3: TGTGCCAGCAGCGCGGGACTAGCGGGAGGACACGAGCAGTACTTC.

This clonotype was observed at least ten times. This rearrangement joins TRBV28 to TRBJ1-4; D possibly corresponds to TRBD1 (5 bases). The V gene lost 3 bases and the J gene lost 8 bases, with 7 bases spanning the gap. Germline V CDR1 and CDR2: MDHEN, SYDVKM. This CDR3 comprises 12 residues. The CDR3 protein is CASSFREEKLFF. Written as DNA, the CDR3 is TGTGCCAGCAGTTTCAGGGAGGAAAAACTGTTTTTT.

This clonotype has a handful of counts. The V call is TRBV6-1, the J call TRBJ1-1; 7 bases are shared with TRBD1. The V and J ends lost 6 bases and 0 bases, in that order; junction bases with no gene match: 10. CDR1 is MNHNS and CDR2 is SASEGT in the germline V gene. CDR3 size: 16 residues. CDR3 coding DNA: TGTGCCAGCAGCGCGACAGGGTACAGGATGAACACTGAAGCTTTCTTT. Its protein product is CASSATGYRMNTEAFF.

This clonotype was detected ten times or more. V gene TRBV12-3 or TRBV12-4 combines with J gene TRBJ1-2; D perhaps matches TRBD1 (5 bases). The CDR3 sequence is 14 residues long. Trimming left V 5 bases short and J 0 bases short, with 10 bases between. The CDR3 DNA reads TGTGCCAGCAGTCCACAGGCTACTAACTATGGCTACACCTTC. It encodes CASSPQATNYGYTF.

The chain couples TRBV28 to TRBJ1-5; tentatively, D is TRBD1 (6 bases). CDR3 size: 14 residues. V was clipped by 7 bases and J by 0 bases, with 10 bases between them. Per germline, CDR1 MDHEN and CDR2 SYDVKM. DNA of the CDR3: TGTGCCAGCATCAGGGGTTATAGCAATCAGCCCCAGCATTTT. Its protein is CASIRGYSNQPQHF.

The chain combines TRBV2 with TRBJ1-1, with 8 nucleotides matching TRBD1. Germline assignment: CDR1 SNHLY and CDR2 FYNNEI. This CDR3 is built from 14 residues. The V and J ends lost 5 bases and 6 bases, in that order; junction bases with no gene match: 8. The CDR3: CASSSAGGAAEAFF. The DNA for the CDR3 is TGTGCCAGCAGTTCGGCAGGGGGCGCGGCTGAAGCTTTCTTT.

The rearrangement uses TRBV6-1 and TRBJ1-2; possible D gene TRBD1, 5 bases. The germline V gene encodes CDR1 MNHNS and CDR2 SASEGT. Trimming pared 8 bases from V and 4 bases from J, leaving 14 bases between. There are 13 residues in the CDR3. In nucleotides, the CDR3 is TGTGCCAGCGCTGAAACAGGTGCCTATGGCTACACCTTC. Protein: CASAETGAYGYTF.

This sequence joins TRBV6-2 or TRBV6-3 and TRBJ2-1; D tentatively reads TRBD1 or TRBD2 (5 bases each). Looked up from germline, CDR1 is MNHEY and CDR2 is SVGEGT. This CDR3 has 13 amino acids. V gave up 5 bases and J gave up 6 bases, with 11 bases separating them. Here the CDR3 DNA reads TGTGCCAGCAGTGACCGGGACGTCAATGAGCAGTTCTTC. Amino acid sequence: CASSDRDVNEQFF.